This T cell receptor beta chain was captured by sequencing in a study of control samples from healthy donors and cancer patients. The CDR3 length is 14 residues. Per the germline V gene, CDR1 is GTSNPN and CDR2 is SVGIG (reference sequence). V was clipped by 1 base and J by 7 bases, with 14 bases between them. Using immunoSEQ multiplex PCR, the repertoire was profiled, and TCRdb retains in-frame clones only, with some absent. The sample records fewer than 200,000 clones, approximately 94% being singletons. The sample consisted of PBMCs. This chain connects TRBV30 to TRBJ1-5, with D unresolved. This TCR was recovered from a man in his fifties or sixties with colorectal cancer. The CDR3 nucleotides read TGTGCCTGGAGTGAAGGCAGCCCGGGGCAGCCCCAGCATTTT. Its translation is CAWSEGSPGQPQHF.